This T cell receptor (beta chain) was documented in a study of shared clonotypes between healthy human individuals. The assay was immunoSEQ multiplex PCR, and TCRdb's table has in-frame clones only and misses some. This table has nearly 1,000,000 clones, about 80% appearing once. V lost 2 bases to trimming and J lost 2 bases; unmatched junction nucleotides: 4. Germline V gives CDR1 LGHNA, CDR2 YNFKEQ. CDR3 length: 15 residues. The TCR sequence derives from a man aged 18 to 30 in good health. The sequenced sample consisted of memory CD4+ T cells sorted from blood. Specified subset: CD45RA-negative fraction. The rearrangement uses TRBV4-2 and TRBJ2-3; 7 bases map to TRBD1. The CDR3 region is CASSQPGQLTDTQYF. For the CDR3, the DNA is TGTGCCAGCAGCCAACCGGGACAGCTCACAGATACGCAGTATTTT.